Listed below are T cell receptor beta chains from one sample, sequenced in a study of blood T cells in healthy people across ages. One entry per CDR3 protein, called by TCRdb with MiXCR from the 5' RACE reads. The table includes about 1,000,000 distinct CDR3 sequences, under 45% detected once. The sequenced sample was blood. Receptors were obtained from an older woman in good health. CDR3s leave out the opening cysteine and the closing phenylalanine or tryptophan.

>TRBV29-1
SATGLGPLGRLGYEQY
>TRBV6-5
ASSIGTGTDTQY
>TRBV7-9
ASSGLTTGTSGGNEQF
>TRBV7-2
ASCWGRDEKLF
>TRBV16
ASSHPGTAYGYT
>TRBV5-4
ASSLEASTLAEQF
>TRBV14
ASSQDRGTGPNYGYT
>TRBV29-1
SALSGSSYEQY
>TRBV5-8
ASSLRGGGAVYGEQY
>TRBV29-1
SVEGAAEQF
>TRBV7-9
ASSNGALVGETQY
>TRBV15
ATSAGGYNEQF
>TRBV6-5
ASSFIGLDTEAF
>TRBV7-8
ASSLAWQISYNEQF
>TRBV29-1
SVFGQFSGANVLT
>TRBV20-1
SASRAGGISYNEQY
>TRBV29-1
SVAWKWDEKLF
>TRBV7-9
ASSLSTGQVGGYT
>TRBV5-1
ASSPGTRTDTQY
>TRBV28
ASNYDGQGSYEQY
>TRBV18
ASSVLAGETDTQY
>TRBV4-2
ASSQEGAGITGELF
>TRBV25-1
ASSFPDATEAF
>TRBV29-1
SVREAASTDTQY
>TRBV7-8
ASSLGATSSYEQY
>TRBV7-9
ASSLVSIRLASYNEQF
>TRBV12-3/TRBV12-4
ASSFRSNSYNEQF
>TRBV12-3/TRBV12-4
ASSPAPGQGMGGNNSPLH
>TRBV27
ASSLLYRDRAYNEQF
>TRBV20-1
SASGGQNTGELF
>TRBV29-1
SAVGGKTGGLGEAF
>TRBV5-1
ASSLVAGVLYEQY
>TRBV9
ASNPWGTDTQY
>TRBV18
ASSPTDLYEQY
>TRBV11-2
ASSLRESSSYNEQY
>TRBV10-3
ASGTGGREQY
>TRBV5-1
ASSPSPGTYTDTQY
>TRBV13
ASSWRRRAGGHEQY
>TRBV28
ASIPPRGNNEQY
>TRBV5-6
ASSLGGQSQPQH
>TRBV5-6
ASSLKGSWPQH
>TRBV7-2
ASSLVGGPLEATQY